Described below is a single T cell receptor (beta chain) sequence and its context. Its antigen is unknown. This entry belongs to a study of T-cell memory formation after mild COVID-19. Study background: TCR clusters showed largely donor specificity.

TCRdb used MiXCR to reprocess the 5' RACE reads, holding one entry per CDR3 protein. The data contain about 360,000 distinct CDR3 sequences, about 15% of them singletons. Broader study findings: Mainly CM and EM harbored the contracting CD4+ clones; mainly EMRA harbored the CD8+ ones. Clones contracting across day 15 to 85 had a balanced CD4/CD8 profile; later expanding clones leaned CD4+.

This CDR3 spans 14 amino acids. Germline values: CDR1 SNHLY, CDR2 FYNNEI. V shed 7 bases and J 9 bases; nucleotides not matched to a gene: 14. This rearrangement joins TRBV2 to TRBJ2-7, with TRBD2 identical over 8 bases. The receptor was isolated from a man younger than 35 who had mild COVID-19 (a few samples of this study predate the infection). Cell type and time point are not known. The sample was PBMCs or a T cell subset sorted from them (not recorded which). The CDR3 spells CASTTRGGALGQYF. CDR3 in DNA: TGTGCCAGCACCACCCGGGGGGGGGCTCTGGGGCAGTACTTC.